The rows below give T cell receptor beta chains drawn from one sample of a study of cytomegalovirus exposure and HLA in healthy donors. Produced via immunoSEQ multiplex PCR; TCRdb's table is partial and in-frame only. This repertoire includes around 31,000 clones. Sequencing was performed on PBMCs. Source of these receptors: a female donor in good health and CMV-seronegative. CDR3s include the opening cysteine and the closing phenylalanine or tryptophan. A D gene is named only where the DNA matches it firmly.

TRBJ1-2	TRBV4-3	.	TGCGCCAGCAGCCAAAATCGACGGGGAACCTACACCTTT	CASSQNRRGTYTF
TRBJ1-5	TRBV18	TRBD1	TGTGCCAGCTCACTTACAGGGGGCACTCAGCCCCAGCATTTT	CASSLTGGTQPQHF
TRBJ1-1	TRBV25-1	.	TGTGCCAGCAGTGAATCCCGGGACACTGAAGCTTTCTTT	CASSESRDTEAFF
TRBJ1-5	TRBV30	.	TGTGCCTGGAGTGTTGACAGGAATCAGCCCCAGCATTTT	CAWSVDRNQPQHF
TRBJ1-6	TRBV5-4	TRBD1	TGTGCCAGCAGCTCCCGGACAGGGTATGATTCACCCCTCCACTTT	CASSSRTGYDSPLHF
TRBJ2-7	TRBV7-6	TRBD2	TGTGCCAGCAGCTCTTCGGGAGGCCCTAATTACGAGCAGTACTTC	CASSSSGGPNYEQYF
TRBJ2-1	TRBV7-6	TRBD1	TGTGCCAGCAGCTCTTACCGGGACAGTGATCGAGGCAATGAGCAGTTCTTC	CASSSYRDSDRGNEQFF
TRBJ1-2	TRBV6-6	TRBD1	TGTGCCAGCAGTTCGTTGGACAGGGACGGTGGCTACACCTTC	CASSSLDRDGGYTF
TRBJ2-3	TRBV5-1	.	TGCGCCAGCAGCTTGGCCGGGGTCGCAGATACGCAGTATTTT	CASSLAGVADTQYF
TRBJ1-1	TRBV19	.	TGTGCCAGTAGTATCTACCAGGGGAGCACTGAAGCTTTCTTT	CASSIYQGSTEAFF
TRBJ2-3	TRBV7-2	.	TGTGCCAGCAGCTTCGGTACCACAGATACGCAGTATTTT	CASSFGTTDTQYF
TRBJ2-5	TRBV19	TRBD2	TGTGCCAGTAGTATGGGCGGGGGTGTTGAGACCCAGTACTTC	CASSMGGGVETQYF
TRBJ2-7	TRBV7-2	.	TGTGCCAGCAGCTTATTACAGGGAACCTACGAGCAGTACTTC	CASSLLQGTYEQYF
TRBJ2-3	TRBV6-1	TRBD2	TGTGCCAGCAGTGAAGACGCCATGCTAGCGGGGGCCTGGGTAACGCAGTATTTT	CASSEDAMLAGAWVTQYF
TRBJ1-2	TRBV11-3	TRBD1	TGTGCCAGCAGCTCCGGACAGGGGGATGGCTACACCTTC	CASSSGQGDGYTF
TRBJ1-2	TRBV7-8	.	TGTGCCAGCAGCTCGGACAGATCCTATGGCTACACCTTC	CASSSDRSYGYTF
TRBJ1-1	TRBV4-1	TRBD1	TGCGCCAGCAGCCAGGACAGGGGAAACACTGAAGCTTTCTTT	CASSQDRGNTEAFF
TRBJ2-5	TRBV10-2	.	TGCGCCAGCAGTGAAGGCCCGGGGAGACAGACCCAGTACTTC	CASSEGPGRQTQYF
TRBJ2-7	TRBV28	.	TGTGCCAGCAGTTTAGAGGCAAAGACCTACGAGCAGTACTTC	CASSLEAKTYEQYF
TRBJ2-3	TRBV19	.	TGTGCCAGTAGGAGAGACACAGATACGCAGTATTTT	CASRRDTDTQYF
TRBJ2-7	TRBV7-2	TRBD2	TGTGCCAGCAGCTTAGACCCTAGCGGGGGGGTAAGCGAGCAGTACTTC	CASSLDPSGGVSEQYF
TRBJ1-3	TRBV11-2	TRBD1	TGTGCCAGCAGCCCAGGGGACAGGGGATACACCATATATTTT	CASSPGDRGYTIYF